The T cell receptor (beta chain) described here comes from a study of shared clonotypes between healthy human individuals (dated by TCRdb to 2020 to 2022). Regarding the research as a whole: The cohort comprised a couple of women and three men aged 18 to 49 years. For each donor, CD4 naive and CD4 memory were each given three plates, CD8 naive was given two plates, and CD8 memory was given one plate. The study deeply sequenced blood TCR repertoires of about 5 healthy adults to estimate repertoire size and the extent of clonotype sharing between individuals. Libraries were prepared and TCR repertoires were sequenced by different laboratories using diverse techniques, in order to increase sequencing depth and limit assay-specific biases. Each donor's leukapheresis produced roughly between about 0.9 and 9.5 billion PBMCs. The full study reports these points: The genetic and exposure-history diversity represented was limited by the small number of donors. Higher generation probabilities were observed for clonotypes shared by all four sorted-subset donors than for non-shared clonotypes. Across a few donors, 4.5% to 6.5% of naive CD4, approximately 3.6% of naive CD8, around 2.5% of memory CD4, and 0.4% of memory CD8 clonotypes were shared. Pairwise subsampling led to the expectation that sequencing depth would affect the degree of clonotype sharing among donors. Rarefaction of sorted-subset datasets indicated incomplete sequencing despite the large sequencing depth. Sampling was restricted to blood, and TCR repertoires in tissues likely differ from the TCR repertoires found in blood. Naive subsets generally had larger estimated clonotype richness than memory subsets.

Healthy HIV-negative adults with no recently reported acute infections or vaccinations were included as donors. Every donor was a Caucasian adult living in Nashville, Tennessee, USA. CD4+ T cells were enriched by magnetic negative selection; naive cells were then positively selected on CD45RA, and the negative fraction formed the memory subset. Blood was obtained by leukapheresis, after which PBMCs were separated by Ficoll-Histopaque density gradient centrifugation and cryopreserved in liquid nitrogen vapor phase. Analytical flow cytometry was used to check the purity and quantity of every magnetically sorted T cell population. Genomic DNA was isolated from each sorted fraction and quantified by UV absorbance on a Nanodrop 2000c. Using the deep immunoSEQ assay, multiplex PCR amplified TCR CDR3 regions from genomic DNA. Extracted genomic DNA from each cell subset was spread evenly across all wells of several immunoSEQ 96-well plates, with each plate serving as a replicate. For sorted subsets, around 200 ng genomic DNA, equal to 30,000 to 35,000 T cell genomes, was loaded into each replicate PCR. Purified libraries were measured with a Qubit 3.0 fluorometer, size-checked on a Bioanalyzer 2100, and measured again with the KAPA Library Quantification kit. Each immunoSEQ 96-well plate was sequenced on its own single-read 150-cycle Illumina NextSeq 550 flow cell. From the authors' description of their analysis: Because the immunoSEQ output included only junctional sequences and no quality scores, the filtering could not be the same as the filtering used for full-length reads. Sequences were annotated with PyIR, a Python wrapper for IgBLAST v1.9, using IMGT germline references to assign V/J genes and CDR3. Reads were removed for weak V/J assignments (E-value above 1e-6), missing CDR3, stop codons, out-of-frame junctions, or ambiguous translated residues. V3J clonotypes were defined by identical inferred V gene, J gene, and CDR3 amino acid sequence. To compute the percentage overlap between repertoires, the number of shared unique clonotypes was divided by the size of the smaller repertoire. Three approaches were used to assess repertoire richness: RTK rarefaction, the Chao1 estimator, and Recon v2.1 estimates of unobserved clonotypes. Generation probabilities were computed with OLGA for all TCRbeta clonotypes obtained by the gDNA method from several donors. The table was pulled from immuneACCESS by TCRdb, which kept in-frame rearrangements only. Such tables lose some clones; where checked, under half of the loss comes from unresolved V genes, and the rest has no known cause. The DNA was the basis for D and trimming; V, J and clone size are from that table. Across this sample there are under 1,100,000 clones, with approximately 80% seen only once. 0.61% of the sample belongs to the ten largest clones.

Trimming takes 4 bases off V and 6 bases off J; junction bases not matched to a gene: 1. CDR1 SGHRS and CDR2 YFSETQ are derived from the germline V gene. The CDR3, cysteine through phenylalanine, is 14 amino acids long. This entry keeps only the CDR3 DNA: 42 bases, framed from base 1. As to this clone: Which antigen it targets is not known. A single base separates this from a much larger clone, so it may be a read error.

This TCR derives from a man younger than 30 in good health. Some clones in this sample may be carry-over from other donors' samples. Source material: memory CD4+ T cells from PBMCs. Explained via the paper, the cell subset or site label denotes: CD45RA-negative fraction. The chain links TRBV5-1 with TRBJ2-1, and 13 junction bases match TRBD2. The CDR3 reads as follows: CASSRTSGSNEQFF. The DNA sequence is given as TGCGCCAGCAGCAGGACTAGCGGGAGCAATGAGCAGTTCTTC.